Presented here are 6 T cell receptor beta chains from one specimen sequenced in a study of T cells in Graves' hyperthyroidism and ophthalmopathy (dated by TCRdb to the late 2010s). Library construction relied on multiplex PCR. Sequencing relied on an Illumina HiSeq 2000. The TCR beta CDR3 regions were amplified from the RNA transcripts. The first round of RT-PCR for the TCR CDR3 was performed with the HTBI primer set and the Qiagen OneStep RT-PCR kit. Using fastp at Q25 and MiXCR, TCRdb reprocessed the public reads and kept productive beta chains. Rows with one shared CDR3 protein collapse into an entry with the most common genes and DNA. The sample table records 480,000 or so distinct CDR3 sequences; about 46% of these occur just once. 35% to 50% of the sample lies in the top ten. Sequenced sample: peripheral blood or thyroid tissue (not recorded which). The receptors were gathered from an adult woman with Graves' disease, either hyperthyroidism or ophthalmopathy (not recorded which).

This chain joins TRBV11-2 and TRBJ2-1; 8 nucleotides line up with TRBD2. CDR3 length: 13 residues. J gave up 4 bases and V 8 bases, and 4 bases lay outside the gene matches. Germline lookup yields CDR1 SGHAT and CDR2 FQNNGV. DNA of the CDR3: TGTGCCAGCTCTGAGCGGGGGTACAATGAGCAGTTCTTC. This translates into CASSERGYNEQFF.

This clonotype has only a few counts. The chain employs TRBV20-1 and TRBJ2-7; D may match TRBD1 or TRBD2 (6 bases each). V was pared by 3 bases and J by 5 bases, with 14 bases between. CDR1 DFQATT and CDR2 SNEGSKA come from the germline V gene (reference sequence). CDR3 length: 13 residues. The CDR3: CSASRGQGHEQYF. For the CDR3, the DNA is TGCAGTGCTAGCCGGGGGCAGGGCCACGAGCAGTACTTC.

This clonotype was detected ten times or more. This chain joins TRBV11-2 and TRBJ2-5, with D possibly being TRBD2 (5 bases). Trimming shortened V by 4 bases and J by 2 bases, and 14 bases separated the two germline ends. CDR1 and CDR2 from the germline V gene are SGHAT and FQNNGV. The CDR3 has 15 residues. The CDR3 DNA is TGTGCCAGCAGCTCCGCGGGCACAGCGCAAGAGACCCAGTACTTC. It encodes CASSSAGTAQETQYF.

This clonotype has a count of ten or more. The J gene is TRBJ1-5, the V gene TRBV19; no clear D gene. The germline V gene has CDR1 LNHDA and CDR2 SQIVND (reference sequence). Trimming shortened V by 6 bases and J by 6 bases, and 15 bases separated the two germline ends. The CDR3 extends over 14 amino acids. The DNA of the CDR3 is TGTGCCAGTAGCCCGTCAAATTACGGTCAGCCCCAGCATTTT. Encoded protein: CASSPSNYGQPQHF.

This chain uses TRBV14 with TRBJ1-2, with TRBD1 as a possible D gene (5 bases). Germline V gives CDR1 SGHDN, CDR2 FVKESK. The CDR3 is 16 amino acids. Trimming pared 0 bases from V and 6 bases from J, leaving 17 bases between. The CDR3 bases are TGTGCCAGCAGCCAAGATGTTGCGGGGTTCAGGGATGGCTACACCTTC. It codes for CASSQDVAGFRDGYTF.

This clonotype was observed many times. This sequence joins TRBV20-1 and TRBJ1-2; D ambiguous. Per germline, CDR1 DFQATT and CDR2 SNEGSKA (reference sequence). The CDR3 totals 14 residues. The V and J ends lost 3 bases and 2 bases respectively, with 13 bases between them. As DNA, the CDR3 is TGCAGTGCTAGTCGCCGCAGACAAAACTATGGCTACACCTTC. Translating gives CSASRRRQNYGYTF.